The next 5 T cell receptor beta chains were all read from a single sample in a study of blood T cell repertoires in COVID-19. Generated by immunoSEQ multiplex PCR, the TCRdb table keeps only in-frame clones and is missing some. The sample gives about 74,000 clones, about 92% of which show up once; approximately 1.5% is in the top ten. The sequenced sample consisted of peripheral blood. These receptors were obtained from a man in his fifties or sixties with acute or convalescent COVID-19.

The chain uses TRBV9 and TRBJ2-5, with a possible D match to TRBD1 (5 bases). Germline CDR1 is SGDLS and CDR2 is YYNGEE. Trimming cost V 1 base and J 4 bases, with 14 bases left between them. The CDR3 covers 15 residues. The CDR3 DNA sequence: TGTGCCAGCAGCGTATCAGGGTTGTCCGGAGAGACCCAGTACTTC. As protein: CASSVSGLSGETQYF.

The chain has TRBV28 and TRBJ2-7; TRBD1 is a possible D gene (5 bases). The CDR3 is 14 amino acids. Germline assignment: CDR1 MDHEN and CDR2 SYDVKM. Trimming shortened V by 3 bases and J by 2 bases, and 11 bases separated the two germline ends. CDR3 coding DNA: TGTGCCAGCAGTTTGGGCAGGACACCCTACGAGCAGTACTTC. Residues: CASSLGRTPYEQYF.

V gene TRBV4-3 combines with J gene TRBJ2-6; D call uncertain. Trimming shortened V by 0 bases and J by 1 base, and 4 bases separated the two germline ends. CDR1 is LGHNA, CDR2 YSLEER, per germline. The CDR3 contains 15 residues. The CDR3 DNA reads as TGCGCCAGCAGCCAAGATCTGTCTGGGGCCAACGTCCTGACTTTC. Its protein is CASSQDLSGANVLTF.

The CDR3 DNA reads as TGTGCCAGCAGTAGTGGTACACCGGGGTGGGAATCCCTCCACTTT. Its translation is CASSSGTPGWESLHF. The chain employs TRBV6-5 and TRBJ1-6, with D unclear. Per germline, CDR1 MNHEY and CDR2 SVGAGI. The germline V and J ends were trimmed by 5 bases and 14 bases, with 22 bases remaining between them. The CDR3 contains 15 residues.

The chain has TRBV7-2 and TRBJ1-6; TRBD1 agrees at 10 bases. With V trimmed by 1 base and J by 10 bases, 7 bases remained unmatched. Germline CDR1 and CDR2: SGHTA and FQGNSA. The CDR3 extends over 16 amino acids. The CDR3 nucleotides are TGTGCCAGCAGCTTAGGTCCGGGACAGGGGTACTCACCCCTCCACTTT. This gives the protein CASSLGPGQGYSPLHF.